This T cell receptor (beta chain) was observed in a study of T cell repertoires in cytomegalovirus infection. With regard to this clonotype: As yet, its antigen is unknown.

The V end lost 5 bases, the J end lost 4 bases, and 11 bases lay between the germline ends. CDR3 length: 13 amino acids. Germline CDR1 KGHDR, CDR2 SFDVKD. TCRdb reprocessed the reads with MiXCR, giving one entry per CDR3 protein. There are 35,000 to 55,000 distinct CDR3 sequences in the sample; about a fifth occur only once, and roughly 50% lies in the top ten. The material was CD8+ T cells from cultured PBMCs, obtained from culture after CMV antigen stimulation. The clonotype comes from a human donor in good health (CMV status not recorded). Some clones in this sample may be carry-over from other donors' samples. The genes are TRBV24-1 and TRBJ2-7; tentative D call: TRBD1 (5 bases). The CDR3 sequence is CATSGAGIYEQYF. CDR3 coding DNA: TGTGCCACCAGTGGTGCAGGGATATACGAGCAGTACTTC.